This passage covers 19 T cell receptor beta chains from one sample sequenced in a study of shared clonotypes between healthy human individuals. TCRdb's table, derived via immunoSEQ multiplex PCR, lists solely in-frame clones and lacks some. This table holds 2 million to 3 million clones, roughly 93% found once. The sequenced sample was naive CD4+ T cells from PBMCs. Stated subset: CD45RA+ positively selected. These receptor sequences come from a man aged 18 to 29 in good health. Some clones in this sample may be carry-over from other donors' samples.

The V and J genes are TRBV20-1 and TRBJ2-4; D is perhaps TRBD1 or TRBD2 (5 bases each). The CDR3 sequence is 11 residues long. CDR1 is DFQATT, CDR2 SNEGSKA, per germline (reference sequence). Trimming pared 1 base from V and 10 bases from J, leaving 8 bases between. CDR3 in amino acids: CSARGDLIQYF. DNA for the CDR3: TGCAGTGCTAGAGGGGACCTTATTCAGTACTTC.

Turning to this clone: This specimen includes other DNA sequences encoding the same CDR3. This rearrangement joins TRBV20-1 to TRBJ2-1; maybe TRBD2 (5 bases). The CDR3 extends over 11 amino acids. Germline V gene data show CDR1 as DFQATT and CDR2 as SNEGSKA (reference sequence). Trimming stripped 6 bases from V and 7 bases from J, with 10 bases between. The CDR3 DNA is TGCAGTGCCTCTGGGGAGAATGAGCAGTTCTTC. It specifies CSASGENEQFF.

The rearrangement uses TRBV5-1 and TRBJ2-1; D gene unclear. The CDR3 loop spans 14 amino acids. V dropped 2 bases and J dropped 7 bases, with 13 bases sitting between them. Germline CDR1 reads SGHRS; CDR2 reads YFSETQ. The CDR3 reads CASSFVVPQNEQFF. The CDR3 DNA reads as TGCGCCAGCAGCTTCGTAGTGCCCCAAAATGAGCAGTTCTTC. Combining the CDR3 with reference TRBV5-1 and TRBJ2-1 gives the whole variable domain KAGVTQTPRYLIKTRGQQVTLSCSPISGHRSVSWYQQTPGQGLQFLFEYFSETQRNKGNFPGRFSGRQFSNSRSEMNVSTLELGDSALYLCASSFVVPQNEQFFGPGTRLTVL.

The CDR3 protein is CASSHSGQRNYEQYF. CDR3 coding DNA: TGTGCCAGCAGCCACTCGGGACAGCGAAACTACGAGCAGTACTTC. The chain links TRBV4-2 to TRBJ2-7; 7 bases map to TRBD1. CDR1 and CDR2 (germline): LGHNA, YNFKEQ. V lost 3 bases and J lost 3; bases outside the gene matches: 8. This CDR3 has 15 amino acids.

The sample holds one count of this clone. The chain combines TRBV7-9 with TRBJ2-5; tentatively, D is TRBD1 (5 bases). CDR1 and CDR2 (germline): SEHNR, FQNEAQ (reference sequence). Trimming removed 5 bases from V and 4 bases from J, with 14 bases in between. The CDR3 is 14 amino acids. The CDR3 is CASSPGQRGETQYF. Here the CDR3 DNA reads TGTGCCAGCAGCCCCGGCCAAAGGGGAGAGACCCAGTACTTC.

The chain recombines TRBV7-2 with TRBJ2-7; TRBD2 matches at 9 bases. Germline-derived CDR1 and CDR2 are SGHTA and FQGNSA. J lost 0 bases, V lost 5 bases, and 8 bases had no gene match. This CDR3 comprises 16 residues. CDR3 sequence: CASSLSISGSSYEQYF. The CDR3 DNA sequence: TGTGCCAGCAGCCTATCCATTAGCGGGAGCTCCTACGAGCAGTACTTC.

The rearrangement joins TRBV9 to TRBJ1-6, with D perhaps TRBD1 (5 bases). CDR1 and CDR2 from the germline V gene are SGDLS and YYNGEE. The CDR3 spans 15 residues. V shed 3 bases and J shed 7 bases, with 14 bases lying between them. The CDR3 DNA sequence: TGTGCCAGCAGCGGACCGGGACGGATGAATTCACCCCTCCACTTT. The encoded protein is CASSGPGRMNSPLHF.

The rearrangement uses TRBV7-2 and TRBJ2-7; TRBD2 agrees at 7 bases. The CDR3 has 15 residues. J lost 3 bases, V lost 3 bases, and 8 bases had no gene match. The germline CDR1 and CDR2 sequences are SGHTA and FQGNSA. The CDR3 sequence: CASSLHSLANYEQYF. CDR3 DNA sequence: TGTGCCAGCAGCTTGCACTCACTAGCGAACTACGAGCAGTACTTC.

This chain links TRBV6-1 with TRBJ2-7; weak D call: TRBD1 (6 bases). Trimming took off 8 bases at V and 5 bases at J, with 19 bases between the two ends. Germline V CDR1 and CDR2: MNHNS, SASEGT. The CDR3 is 14 residues long. The CDR3 sequence: CASLGREGVHEQYF. The CDR3 DNA follows: TGTGCCAGCCTAGGCCGAGAGGGGGTGCACGAGCAGTACTTC.

The genes are TRBV5-1 and TRBJ2-7; TRBD2 agrees at 7 bases. The CDR3 consists of 12 residues. The germline V gene encodes CDR1 SGHRS and CDR2 YFSETQ. V lost 4 bases, J lost 5 bases, and 3 bases stayed unmatched. In DNA form, the CDR3 reads TGCGCCAGCAGCCGGGACTACCACGAGCAGTACTTC. It codes for CASSRDYHEQYF.

This clone was observed once. The chain has TRBV29-1 and TRBJ1-4, with D possibly being TRBD1 (6 bases). Trimming stripped 4 bases from V and 7 bases from J, with 13 bases between. This CDR3 contains 13 residues. Germline V lookup: CDR1 SQVTM, CDR2 ANQGSEA. CDR3 DNA: TGCAGCGTTGGGCAGGGGACGAGTGAAAAACTGTTTTTT. Its translation is CSVGQGTSEKLFF.

This sequence joins TRBV25-1 and TRBJ1-5; tentatively, D is TRBD1 (6 bases). In germline, CDR1 is MGHDK, CDR2 SYGVNS. This CDR3 comprises 15 residues. V lost 0 bases and J 5 bases, leaving 11 bases between the germline ends. DNA of the CDR3: TGTGCCAGCAGTGAATATCCAAACAGGGATCAGCCCCAGCATTTT. Translation: CASSEYPNRDQPQHF.

This sequence joins TRBV7-8 and TRBJ1-2, with TRBD1 matching 8 bases. Germline CDR1 is SGHVS and CDR2 is FQNEAQ. The junction had 13 bases not matched to a gene; V was cut back by 3 bases and J by 7 bases. The CDR3 covers 16 residues. The CDR3 DNA reads as TGTGCCAGCAGCTTCATTGGACAGGGCGATTCGGCTGGCTACACCTTC. The encoded protein is CASSFIGQGDSAGYTF. Supplemented by reference TRBV7-8 and TRBJ1-2, the full variable domain reads GAGVSQSPRYKVAKRGQDVALRCDPISGHVSLFWYQQALGQGPEFLTYFQNEAQLDKSGLPSDRFFAERPEGSVSTLKIQRTQQEDSAVYLCASSFIGQGDSAGYTFGSGTRLTVV.

The genes are TRBV4-2 and TRBJ2-3, with TRBD2 identical over 12 bases. V was pared by 4 bases and J by 3 bases, with 14 bases of the junction left unmatched. The CDR3 has 19 residues. Germline CDR1 LGHNA, CDR2 YNFKEQ. This CDR3 reads CASSPYGGLAGGRTDTQYF. CDR3 coding DNA: TGTGCCAGCAGCCCCTACGGCGGGCTAGCGGGAGGGAGGACAGATACGCAGTATTTT.

Turning to this clone: Other DNA variants within this sample encode the same CDR3. The chain carries TRBV30 and TRBJ1-6; TRBD1 matches 7 bases. The CDR3 spans 13 residues. Germline V gives CDR1 GTSNPN, CDR2 SVGIG (reference sequence). J was trimmed by 6 bases and V by 4 bases; bases with no gene match: 3. The CDR3 DNA follows: TGTGCCTGGACCCCAGGGGGTAATTCACCCCTCCACTTT. Translation: CAWTPGGNSPLHF.

The rearrangement joins TRBV19 to TRBJ1-5; D call uncertain. Germline CDR1 reads LNHDA; CDR2 reads SQIVND (reference sequence). Trimming took off 2 bases at V and 2 bases at J, with 10 bases between the two ends. There are 15 residues in the CDR3. CDR3 sequence (DNA): TGTGCCAGTAGTATACTTCGGACGGGCAATCAGCCCCAGCATTTT. Its translation: CASSILRTGNQPQHF.

This clone was seen just once. J is TRBJ1-2 and V is TRBV7-2; 7 nucleotides match TRBD1. Germline CDR1 and CDR2: SGHTA and FQGNSA. The trim removed 2 bases at V and 6 bases at J, leaving 18 bases unmatched. This CDR3 has 18 residues. The CDR3 here is CASSLRWGLNDRADGYTF. CDR3 coding DNA: TGTGCCAGCAGCTTACGGTGGGGGCTTAACGACAGGGCTGATGGCTACACCTTC.

The V and J genes are TRBV15 and TRBJ2-7; weak D call: TRBD1 (6 bases). The CDR3 covers 15 residues. Trimming pared 6 bases from V and 0 bases from J, leaving 15 bases between. Germline CDR1 is LNHNV and CDR2 is YYDKDF (reference sequence). The CDR3 region is CATRNGRQASYEQYF. CDR3 nucleotides: TGTGCCACCAGGAACGGACGACAGGCCTCCTACGAGCAGTACTTC.

V gene TRBV29-1 combines with J gene TRBJ2-5, with 8 bases aligning to TRBD1. The J call is doubtful: the DNA matches TRBJ2-7 better. This CDR3 is built from 12 residues. The germline V gene encodes CDR1 SQVTM and CDR2 ANQGSEA. In DNA, the CDR3 is TGCAGCGTTGAGGCAGGGGGCGACGAGCAGTACTTC. Translation: CSVEAGGDEQYF.